These T cell receptor beta chains were read from a single sample in a study of T cells after somatic rescue of genetic block. The repertoire was sequenced with immunoSEQ multiplex PCR; TCRdb's copy has only in-frame clones and lacks some. The sample lists around 67,000 clones, approximately 90% occurring once. Sequencing was done on a sample of peripheral blood mononuclear cells (PBMCs). The source is a man aged 30-40 years. The CDR3 runs from the conserved cysteine through the conserved F or W. D genes are given only for firm matches. Clone sizes are given selectively: once, few, many, or a class where the clone is expanded.

TRBJ2-1	TRBV25-1	15	-	TRBD2	CASSRSGGAYNEQFF	TGTGCCAGCAGCCGGAGCGGGGGGGCCTACAATGAGCAGTTCTTC
TRBJ1-1	TRBV7-9	13	-	-	CASSWGVRTEAFF	TGTGCCAGCAGCTGGGGCGTACGCACTGAAGCTTTCTTT
TRBJ1-5	TRBV18	15	-	-	CASSLGIARTQPQHF	TGTGCCAGCTCACTCGGGATCGCCCGGACTCAGCCCCAGCATTTT
TRBJ1-1	TRBV4-2	14	-	-	CASSQDRVNTEAFF	TGTGCCAGCAGCCAAGACAGGGTGAACACTGAAGCTTTCTTT
TRBJ2-7	TRBV18	13	-	-	CASSPQGGYEQYF	TGTGCCAGCTCACCACAGGGGGGGTACGAGCAGTACTTC
TRBJ1-2	TRBV5-4	15	-	TRBD1	CASSIDRATNYGYTF	TGTGCCAGCAGCATTGACAGGGCAACTAACTATGGCTACACCTTC
TRBJ2-7	TRBV11-2	13	-	-	CASSPGPRYEQYF	TGTGCCAGCAGCCCGGGCCCCAGATACGAGCAGTACTTC
TRBJ1-2	TRBV5-1	14	once	TRBD1	CASSLGTGEYGYTF	TGCGCCAGCAGCTTGGGGACAGGGGAGTATGGCTACACCTTC
TRBJ2-1	TRBV6-5	13	-	-	CASREAEDNEQFF	TGTGCCAGCAGAGAAGCGGAGGACAATGAGCAGTTCTTC
TRBJ1-2	TRBV29-1	13	-	-	CSVEGQRNYGYTF	TGCAGCGTTGAAGGACAGCGGAACTATGGCTACACCTTC
TRBJ1-2	TRBV9	14	-	-	CASSVAPGSEGYTF	TGTGCCAGCAGCGTAGCTCCGGGTTCGGAAGGCTACACCTTC
TRBJ2-7	TRBV18	14	-	TRBD1	CASSASGQGSKQYF	TGTGCCAGCTCTGCCTCGGGACAGGGGAGTAAGCAGTACTTC
TRBJ2-5	TRBV7-8	12	once	-	CASSSGTSTQYF	TGTGCCAGCAGCTCCGGGACGTCAACCCAGTACTTC
TRBJ2-3	TRBV11-2	16	once	TRBD1	CASSLGQGALTDTQYF	TGTGCCAGCAGCTTGGGACAGGGGGCGCTCACAGATACGCAGTATTTT
TRBJ1-3	TRBV2	14	-	-	CASSGGFSGNTIYF	TGTGCCAGCAGTGGGGGGTTTTCTGGAAACACCATATATTTT
TRBJ2-7	TRBV4-3	14	-	TRBD1	CASSQDRELGEQYF	TGCGCCAGCAGCCAGGACAGGGAATTAGGCGAGCAGTACTTC
TRBJ2-7	TRBV5-1	19	-	-	CASSLVVGGGTDTSYEQYF	TGCGCCAGCAGCTTGGTGGTTGGCGGGGGGACAGACACTTCCTACGAGCAGTACTTC
TRBJ2-1	TRBV5-6	14	-	-	CASSFLASYNEQFF	TGTGCCAGCAGCTTTCTAGCGTCCTACAATGAGCAGTTCTTC
TRBJ1-6	TRBV5-6	14	-	-	CASSLQGVVSPLHF	TGTGCCAGCAGCTTACAGGGTGTAGTTTCACCCCTCCACTTT
TRBJ2-3	TRBV18	13	-	-	CASCNLAIDTQYF	TGTGCCAGCTGCAACCTTGCTATAGATACGCAGTATTTT
TRBJ1-5	TRBV2	13	few	-	CASGPGGVQPQHF	TGTGCCAGCGGACCGGGCGGGGTTCAGCCCCAGCATTTT
TRBJ1-1	TRBV2	13	-	-	CASSESRPVEAFF	TGTGCCAGCAGCGAAAGCAGGCCAGTCGAAGCTTTCTTT
TRBJ1-2	TRBV9	13	-	-	CASSVVENYGYTF	TGTGCCAGCAGCGTAGTCGAGAACTATGGCTACACCTTC
TRBJ1-5	TRBV4-3	14	few	-	CASSQIWGNQPQHF	TGCGCCAGCAGCCAAATATGGGGGAATCAGCCCCAGCATTTT
TRBJ2-3	TRBV6-5	15	-	TRBD2	CASSPSGGAVDTQYF	TGTGCCAGCAGTCCTAGCGGGGGGGCCGTAGATACGCAGTATTTT
TRBJ2-1	TRBV5-1	16	-	TRBD2	CASSKTSGVTYNEQFF	TGCGCCAGCAGCAAAACTAGCGGGGTTACCTACAATGAGCAGTTCTTC
TRBJ2-6	TRBV5-4	18	once	TRBD1	CASSLGGQGGTGANVLTF	TGTGCCAGCAGCTTGGGTGGACAGGGAGGAACTGGGGCCAACGTCCTGACTTTC
TRBJ2-5	TRBV6-5	15	-	TRBD1	CASSRGQGHTETQYF	TGTGCCAGCAGCCGCGGACAGGGACATACGGAGACCCAGTACTTC
TRBJ2-2	TRBV19	13	few	-	CASSILDTGELFF	TGTGCCAGTAGTATTCTCGACACCGGGGAGCTGTTTTTT
TRBJ1-6	TRBV4-2	16	-	-	CASSLSWGSEDSPLHF	TGTGCCAGCAGCCTTTCCTGGGGCTCCGAGGATTCACCCCTCCACTTT
TRBJ2-3	TRBV6-5	15	-	TRBD2	CASSYLAGGPSTQYF	TGTGCCAGCAGTTACTTGGCGGGAGGGCCCAGTACGCAGTATTTT
TRBJ1-2	TRBV5-1	14	-	-	CASSLVTGDKGYTF	TGCGCCAGCAGCTTAGTCACCGGGGATAAAGGCTACACCTTC
TRBJ2-3	TRBV10-3	15	-	TRBD2	CAILLGSGATDTQYF	TGTGCCATCCTCCTGGGAAGCGGGGCCACAGATACGCAGTATTTT
TRBJ1-2	TRBV6-1	15	-	-	CASSDRGGPNYGYTF	TGTGCCAGCAGTGATCGGGGGGGTCCTAACTATGGCTACACCTTC
TRBJ1-5	TRBV9	15	-	TRBD1	CASSQGTGGNQPQHF	TGTGCCAGCAGCCAGGGGACAGGGGGCAATCAGCCCCAGCATTTT
TRBJ2-7	TRBV5-4	13	once	-	CASSLVASAEQYF	TGTGCCAGCAGCTTGGTGGCTTCCGCCGAGCAGTACTTC
TRBJ1-5	TRBV27	15	-	TRBD1	CASSRSGGSNQPQHF	TGTGCCAGCAGTAGATCAGGGGGGAGCAATCAGCCCCAGCATTTT
TRBJ2-3	TRBV5-4	15	-	TRBD2	CASSLAGTTTDTQYF	TGTGCCAGCAGCTTGGCCGGGACTACTACAGATACGCAGTATTTT
TRBJ1-4	TRBV9	15	-	TRBD1	CASSPLTGRREKLFF	TGTGCCAGCAGCCCACTGACAGGGCGACGGGAAAAACTGTTTTTT
TRBJ2-5	TRBV2	13	once	-	CASLDPGPREQYF	TGTGCCAGCCTCGATCCGGGACCCCGGGAGCAGTACTTC
TRBJ2-7	TRBV6-1	15	-	-	CASSEAGREGAEQYF	TGTGCCAGCAGTGAAGCGGGGAGGGAGGGGGCTGAGCAGTACTTC
TRBJ2-1	TRBV28	15	-	TRBD1	CASGKKGANYNEQFF	TGTGCCAGCGGCAAAAAGGGGGCAAACTACAATGAGCAGTTCTTC
TRBJ2-5	TRBV7-3	14	-	TRBD1	CASSATGRQETQYF	TGTGCCAGCAGCGCGACAGGGCGCCAAGAGACCCAGTACTTC
TRBJ2-5	TRBV13	19	-	TRBD1	CASSEGTGGSLSLKETQYF	TGTGCCAGCAGCGAGGGGACAGGGGGTTCTCTCAGTCTCAAGGAGACCCAGTACTTC
TRBJ2-1	TRBV5-6	15	-	TRBD1	CASSLGDREWNEQFF	TGTGCCAGCAGCTTAGGGGACAGGGAATGGAATGAGCAGTTCTTC
TRBJ1-5	TRBV6-6	15	-	-	CASSYSRQGSQPQHF	TGTGCCAGCAGTTACTCGCGGCAGGGCAGTCAGCCCCAGCATTTT
TRBJ1-5	TRBV28	12	-	-	CASSLLVRPQHF	TGTGCCAGCAGTTTATTGGTCAGGCCCCAGCATTTT
TRBJ1-6	TRBV6-5	15	-	-	CASSALRDGWSPLHF	TGTGCCAGCAGTGCACTTAGGGATGGCTGGTCACCCCTCCACTTT
TRBJ2-7	TRBV10-3	17	-	TRBD2	CAISESSSGRVSYEQYF	TGTGCCATCAGTGAGTCCTCTAGCGGGAGAGTTTCCTACGAGCAGTACTTC
TRBJ2-3	TRBV13	14	once	-	CASSPGDSTDTQYF	TGTGCCAGCAGCCCTGGGGACAGCACAGATACGCAGTATTTT
TRBJ2-3	TRBV11-2	18	-	TRBD2	CASSLGTSGSVGTDTQYF	TGTGCCAGCAGTCTAGGGACTAGCGGGAGTGTGGGCACAGATACGCAGTATTTT
TRBJ2-3	TRBV7-9	14	-	-	CASSFMVSGDTQYF	TGTGCCAGCAGCTTTATGGTTTCGGGGGATACGCAGTATTTT
TRBJ2-1	TRBV7-8	20	-	-	CASSTYRRSASQGSYNEQFF	TGTGCCAGCAGCACCTACAGGCGAAGCGCCTCGCAGGGCTCCTACAATGAGCAGTTCTTC
TRBJ1-1	TRBV7-2	14	-	TRBD1	CASSRVQGVTEAFF	TGTGCCAGCAGCCGAGTACAGGGGGTCACTGAAGCTTTCTTT